This record covers a single T cell receptor (beta chain). Its antigen is still unknown. This entry is derived from a study of response to subunit inactivated influenza vaccine. Findings and caveats of the study: Each seasonal flu vaccination may recruit only limited new T cells, authors suggested.

TCRdb re-derived calls from the RT-PCR reads in MiXCR, one entry per CDR3 protein. This sample yields 300,000 to 350,000 distinct CDR3 sequences, of which about 20% are seen a single time; about a tenth belongs to the top ten. V gave up 4 bases and J gave up 6 bases, with 12 bases separating them. This CDR3 region has 13 residues. CDR1 is LGHDT and CDR2 is YNNKEL in the germline V gene (reference sequence). The sample consisted of PBMCs from blood, taken 21 months after vaccination. The chain is built from TRBV3-1 and TRBJ1-1; D uncertain. The TCR was taken from a man aged 50-75 years who received an inactivated influenza vaccine. CDR3 region: CASSPGSQAEAFF. In DNA, the CDR3 is TGTGCCAGCAGCCCCGGGAGTCAAGCTGAAGCTTTCTTT.